The 18 T cell receptor beta chains below come from one sample, sequenced in a study of response to subunit inactivated influenza vaccine. TCRdb re-called the RT-PCR reads with MiXCR, one entry per CDR3 protein. The table shows about 650,000 distinct CDR3 sequences, with approximately 14% occurring only once. The sample in question was PBMCs from blood, obtained around 14 days before vaccination. The receptors stem from a man in his fifties or sixties who received an inactivated influenza vaccine.

This clonotype has only a few counts. Here the CDR3 DNA reads TGTGCCAGCAGACCACAGGGGACAGGGATTACTGAAGCTTTCTTT. Residues: CASRPQGTGITEAFF. This chain joins TRBV12-3 or TRBV12-4 and TRBJ1-1; 9 bases are a match to TRBD1. The CDR3 consists of 15 residues. V trimming: 6 bases; J trimming: 5 bases; junction bases outside the gene matches: 10.

The chain is built from TRBV3-1 and TRBJ2-3; no clear D. V was clipped by 4 bases and J by 1 base, with 18 bases between them. CDR3 length: 17 residues. CDR1 and CDR2 from the germline V gene are LGHDT and YNNKEL (reference sequence). The CDR3 DNA follows: TGTGCCAGCAGCCCCGAAGGGCCCTATATGGGCACAGATACGCAGTATTTT. Residues: CASSPEGPYMGTDTQYF.

The rearrangement links TRBV10-2 to TRBJ2-1, with 8 bases aligning to TRBD1. Germline V gene data show CDR1 as WSHSY and CDR2 as SAAADI. The V gene end was trimmed by 8 bases and the J gene end by 11 bases; junction bases not matched to a gene: 17. CDR3 size: 15 residues. The CDR3 DNA reads TGCGCCAGCCAGCCGACTCGGACAGGGTGGGGTAAGCAGTTCTTC. This gives the protein CASQPTRTGWGKQFF.

The chain uses TRBV2 and TRBJ2-2; 8 nucleotides match TRBD1. CDR1 SNHLY and CDR2 FYNNEI come from the germline V gene. The junction had 6 bases not matched to a gene; V was cut back by 9 bases and J by 6 bases. CDR3 length equals 13 residues. CDR3 in amino acids: CASIRTGSGELFF. In nucleotides, the CDR3 is TGTGCCAGTATACGGACAGGGTCCGGGGAGCTGTTTTTT.

The table lists this clonotype with a few counts. CDR3 nucleotide sequence: TGTGCCAGCAGCCAAGATTTCCAGGCCTATGGCTACACCTTC. Translation gives CASSQDFQAYGYTF. The chain has TRBV3-1 and TRBJ1-2; unclear D gene. Trimming left V 0 bases short and J 4 bases short, with 9 bases between. CDR1 and CDR2 (germline): LGHDT, YNNKEL (reference sequence). This CDR3 is 14 amino acids long. The full variable domain, completed using reference TRBV3-1 and TRBJ1-2, is DTAVSQTPKYLVTQMGNDKSIKCEQNLGHDTMYWYKQDSKKFLKIMFSYNNKELIINETVPNRFSPKSPDKAHLNLHINSLELGDSAVYFCASSQDFQAYGYTFGSGTRLTVV.

This clonotype was counted only a few times. The chain links TRBV5-6 to TRBJ2-1; no clear D. The CDR3 contains 13 residues. Per the germline V gene, CDR1 is SGHDT and CDR2 is YYEEEE. V was shortened by 0 bases and J by 6 bases, with 7 bases between the two germline ends. The CDR3 is CASSLVQSNEQFF. The DNA for the CDR3 is TGTGCCAGCAGCTTGGTCCAGTCCAATGAGCAGTTCTTC.

The table lists this clonotype with many counts. CDR3: CASSLEGVYGNTIYF. The CDR3 nucleotides read TGTGCCAGCAGCTTGGAGGGTGTCTATGGAAACACCATATATTTT. The V call is TRBV5-5, the J call TRBJ1-3; the D is unclear. CDR3 length: 15 residues. Germline lookup yields CDR1 SGHKS and CDR2 YYEKEE (reference sequence). Trimming took 0 bases from V and 3 from J, leaving 10 bases between them.

V usage is TRBV28 and J usage is TRBJ2-2; 8 bases agree with TRBD1. After removal of 6 bases from V and 7 bases from J, the junction contained 7 bases not matched to a gene. Germline V lookup: CDR1 MDHEN, CDR2 SYDVKM. The CDR3 sequence is 14 residues long. CDR3 bases: TGTGCCAGCAGCCTACAGGGGGTTGTCGGGGAGCTGTTTTTT. It specifies CASSLQGVVGELFF.

This clonotype was detected a few times. V and J are TRBV15 and TRBJ2-3; 12 nucleotides agree with TRBD2. Germline lookup yields CDR1 LNHNV and CDR2 YYDKDF (reference sequence). The CDR3 extends over 17 amino acids. The J segment lost 4 bases and the V segment lost 0 bases, leaving 5 bases of the junction unmatched. The CDR3 loop is CATSRDRLAGEADTQYF. In nucleotides, the CDR3 is TGTGCCACCAGCAGAGACCGACTAGCGGGAGAAGCAGATACGCAGTATTTT.

The chain links TRBV20-1 to TRBJ2-7; 8 nucleotides align to TRBD2. Germline V gene lookup returns CDR1 DFQATT and CDR2 SNEGSKA (reference sequence). V shed 6 bases, J shed 5 bases, and the junction held 6 bases outside the gene matches. The CDR3 runs 12 residues. This chain's CDR3 is CSAGGAGDEQYF. DNA for the CDR3: TGCAGTGCCGGGGGGGCGGGAGACGAGCAGTACTTC.

This clonotype was observed a handful of times. CDR3 DNA: TGTGCCAGCAACCCAAGGCGTGCGGCCCAAGAGACCCAGTACTTC. Its protein product is CASNPRRAAQETQYF. This chain connects TRBV6-1 to TRBJ2-5; D is unclear. The CDR3 loop spans 15 amino acids. Germline V lookup: CDR1 MNHNS, CDR2 SASEGT. With 7 bases removed from V and 1 base from J, the gap between germline ends came to 16 bases.

The chain joins TRBV11-2 to TRBJ1-4; D not certain. The germline V and J ends were trimmed by 3 bases and 7 bases, with 18 bases remaining between them. The CDR3 has 16 amino acids. Germline V CDR1 and CDR2: SGHAT, FQNNGV. CDR3 protein: CASSLGGGNLAEKLFF. CDR3 DNA: TGTGCCAGCAGCTTGGGCGGTGGGAATCTAGCTGAAAAACTGTTTTTT.

This clonotype was counted a few times. This chain uses TRBV29-1 with TRBJ2-1; 7 bases match TRBD2. V was pared by 5 bases and J by 4 bases, with 8 bases of the junction left unmatched. The CDR3 runs to 14 residues. Germline values: CDR1 SQVTM, CDR2 ANQGSEA. CDR3 DNA sequence: TGCAGCGTTTTAAGCGGGGATCTTTACAATGAGCAGTTCTTC. Its translation is CSVLSGDLYNEQFF.

The chain is built from TRBV6-2 or TRBV6-3 and TRBJ2-7, with 9 nucleotides matching TRBD2. CDR1 is MNHEY, CDR2 SVGEGT, per germline. The CDR3 has 15 residues. V was clipped by 8 bases and J by 5 bases; unmatched bases: 13. This CDR3 reads CASGLHGSGSNEQYF. CDR3 coding DNA: TGTGCCAGCGGTTTACATGGTAGCGGGAGCAACGAGCAGTACTTC.

This chain joins TRBV5-1 and TRBJ2-7; possibly TRBD2 for D (7 bases). V was pared by 6 bases and J by 2 bases, with 18 bases between. The CDR3 contains 15 residues. Per germline, CDR1 SGHRS and CDR2 YFSETQ. CDR3 residues: CASNPGGGNAYEQYF. In nucleotides, the CDR3 is TGCGCCAGCAACCCGGGGGGCGGGAACGCCTACGAGCAGTACTTC.

This clonotype occurred many times. This chain connects TRBV10-3 to TRBJ2-2; D remains ambiguous. CDR1 ENHRY and CDR2 SYGVKD come from the germline V gene. CDR3 length: 13 residues. The V and J ends lost 3 bases and 6 bases respectively, with 8 bases between them. The chain's CDR3 is CAISERGPGELFF. The CDR3 DNA is TGTGCCATCAGTGAACGTGGTCCCGGGGAGCTGTTTTTT.

Only a few counts were recorded for this clonotype. This chain connects TRBV7-2 to TRBJ2-6, with a tentative D call TRBD2 (6 bases). CDR3 length equals 17 residues. Germline CDR1 SGHTA, CDR2 FQGNSA. V lost 5 bases, J lost 3 bases, and 17 bases lay in between. The CDR3 protein is CASSRQDGGFGANVLTF. CDR3 bases: TGTGCCAGCAGCAGACAAGACGGGGGATTTGGGGCCAACGTCCTGACTTTC.

J is TRBJ2-7 and V is TRBV20-1, with TRBD2 identical over 7 bases. Germline CDR1 is DFQATT and CDR2 is SNEGSKA (reference sequence). This CDR3 has 15 amino acids. Trimming removed 2 bases from V and 2 bases from J; junction bases left unmatched: 9. CDR3 sequence reads: CSARRGGGLPYEQYF. The CDR3, as DNA: TGCAGTGCTAGACGTGGGGGGGGATTACCCTACGAGCAGTACTTC.